Listed below are T cell receptor beta chains from one sample, sequenced in a study of T-cell reconstitution after alpha-beta-depleted transplantation in children. TCRdb itself ran the PCR reads through MiXCR, one entry per CDR3 protein. The sample lists roughly 500,000 distinct CDR3 sequences, approximately 12% occurring once. This sample comprised PBMCs from the stem cell graft donor, obtained from the stem cell graft. These receptors originate from a human donor who donated a stem cell graft to a child with combined immunodeficiency. Both conserved end residues are part of each CDR3. The order of the fields is CDR3 protein, CDR3 DNA, J gene, V gene, clone size, D gene. D genes are given only for firm matches. Clone size is stated in some rows and not others, as once, few, many or a class when expanded.

CDR3: CASTPWGLLSYEQYF; DNA: TGTGCCAGCACCCCCTGGGGTCTACTCTCCTACGAGCAGTACTTC; J: TRBJ2-7; V: TRBV28; size: .; D: .
CDR3: CASSEGQGLDEQYF; DNA: TGTGCCAGCAGTGAGGGGCAGGGCTTGGACGAGCAGTACTTC; J: TRBJ2-7; V: TRBV25-1; size: many; D: .
CDR3: CASSWGLPSQETQYF; DNA: TGTGCCAGCAGCTGGGGCCTCCCTTCCCAAGAGACCCAGTACTTC; J: TRBJ2-5; V: TRBV7-9; size: few; D: .
CDR3: CASSVVTSNEQFF; DNA: TGTGCCAGCAGCGTAGTGACTAGCAATGAGCAGTTCTTC; J: TRBJ2-1; V: TRBV12-3/TRBV12-4; size: few; D: .
CDR3: CASSFGPGAETQYF; DNA: TGTGCCAGCAGTTTCGGCCCGGGGGCAGAGACCCAGTACTTC; J: TRBJ2-5; V: TRBV12-3/TRBV12-4; size: few; D: .
CDR3: CATSRDRGGFYEQYF; DNA: TGTGCCACCAGCAGAGACCGGGGCGGTTTCTACGAGCAGTACTTC; J: TRBJ2-7; V: TRBV15; size: .; D: .
CDR3: CASSPDGTFHTDTQYF; DNA: TGTGCCAGCAGTCCAGACGGGACCTTTCACACAGATACGCAGTATTTT; J: TRBJ2-3; V: TRBV6-1; size: .; D: .
CDR3: CASSLERELFF; DNA: TGTGCCAGCAGTCTAGAGCGGGAACTGTTCTTC; J: TRBJ2-1; V: TRBV12-3/TRBV12-4; size: many; D: TRBD2
CDR3: CASSLGGGKNNEQFF; DNA: TGTGCCAGCAGTTTAGGGGGGGGAAAAAACAATGAGCAGTTCTTC; J: TRBJ2-1; V: TRBV28; size: many; D: TRBD2
CDR3: CASSLSPGPFYEQYF; DNA: TGTGCCAGTAGCCTCAGCCCGGGACCCTTCTACGAGCAGTACTTC; J: TRBJ2-7; V: TRBV3-1; size: few; D: .
CDR3: CASSLGTDPGEQYF; DNA: TGTGCCAGCAGCTTAGGGACGGATCCTGGCGAGCAGTACTTC; J: TRBJ2-7; V: TRBV7-9; size: few; D: .
CDR3: CASSFRQASRETQYF; DNA: TGCGCCAGCAGCTTTAGACAGGCCTCCAGGGAGACCCAGTACTTC; J: TRBJ2-5; V: TRBV5-1; size: .; D: .
CDR3: CLAGRYNEQFF; DNA: TGCCTAGCGGGCCGGTACAATGAGCAGTTCTTC; J: TRBJ2-1; V: TRBV29-1; size: many; D: TRBD2
CDR3: CASSPGLAGSYNEQFF; DNA: TGTGCCAGCAGCCCGGGACTAGCGGGTTCCTACAATGAGCAGTTCTTC; J: TRBJ2-1; V: TRBV12-3/TRBV12-4; size: many; D: TRBD2
CDR3: CASSPRTSGGDSTDTQYF; DNA: TGTGCCAGCAGCCCTCGTACTAGCGGGGGGGATTCCACAGATACGCAGTATTTT; J: TRBJ2-3; V: TRBV11-2; size: .; D: TRBD2
CDR3: CASSIYGTSGSSTDTQYF; DNA: TGTGCCAGTAGTATTTATGGGACTAGCGGCTCTAGCACAGATACGCAGTATTTT; J: TRBJ2-3; V: TRBV19; size: .; D: TRBD2
CDR3: CSVEDQTGMLNEQFF; DNA: TGCAGCGTTGAAGATCAAACAGGGATGTTGAATGAGCAGTTCTTC; J: TRBJ2-1; V: TRBV29-1; size: .; D: .
CDR3: CASSQDVFRTVDYGYTF; DNA: TGCGCCAGCAGCCAAGATGTATTTAGGACAGTTGACTATGGCTACACCTTC; J: TRBJ1-2; V: TRBV4-3; size: few; D: .
CDR3: CASRKGRENTGELFF; DNA: TGCGCCAGCAGGAAAGGTCGGGAGAACACCGGGGAGCTGTTTTTT; J: TRBJ2-2; V: TRBV5-1; size: many; D: .
CDR3: CASSLQGQRGTEAFF; DNA: TGTGCCAGCAGCCTCCAAGGACAGCGGGGGACTGAAGCTTTCTTT; J: TRBJ1-1; V: TRBV11-2; size: .; D: .
CDR3: CASSLAQGIGQFF; DNA: TGTGCCAGCAGTTTGGCACAGGGGATTGGGCAGTTCTTC; J: TRBJ2-1; V: TRBV12-3/TRBV12-4; size: few; D: TRBD1
CDR3: CAWSPSALHNEQFF; DNA: TGTGCCTGGAGTCCAAGCGCTCTCCACAATGAGCAGTTCTTC; J: TRBJ2-1; V: TRBV30; size: few; D: .
CDR3: CSARASSDTEAFF; DNA: TGCAGTGCTAGAGCCTCAAGTGACACTGAAGCTTTCTTT; J: TRBJ1-1; V: TRBV20-1; size: many; D: .
CDR3: CASSPRSGQETQYF; DNA: TGTGCCAGCAGCCCCCGCTCTGGCCAAGAGACCCAGTACTTC; J: TRBJ2-5; V: TRBV9; size: few; D: .
CDR3: CAIGGDSAYEQYF; DNA: TGTGCCATCGGAGGGGACAGTGCCTACGAGCAGTACTTC; J: TRBJ2-7; V: TRBV10-3; size: .; D: .
CDR3: CASSRGQGQETQYF; DNA: TGTGCCAGCAGCCGAGGACAGGGCCAAGAGACCCAGTACTTC; J: TRBJ2-5; V: TRBV12-3/TRBV12-4; size: few; D: TRBD1
CDR3: CSASLRTGDYGYTF; DNA: TGCAGTGCTAGCCTACGGACAGGGGACTATGGCTACACCTTC; J: TRBJ1-2; V: TRBV20-1; size: few; D: TRBD1
CDR3: CASSVGGGGGNEQYF; DNA: TGTGCCAGCAGCGTAGGAGGGGGGGGTGGTAACGAGCAGTACTTC; J: TRBJ2-7; V: TRBV9; size: .; D: .
CDR3: CSASPTGHNQPQHF; DNA: TGCAGTGCTTCCCCGACAGGACACAATCAGCCCCAGCATTTT; J: TRBJ1-5; V: TRBV20-1; size: .; D: .
CDR3: CASSLRRGRTGELFF; DNA: TGTGCCAGCAGCTTACGCAGGGGGCGAACCGGGGAGCTGTTTTTT; J: TRBJ2-2; V: TRBV7-2; size: few; D: TRBD1
CDR3: CSAFTGRDYGYTF; DNA: TGCAGTGCCTTCACGGGGAGGGACTATGGCTACACCTTC; J: TRBJ1-2; V: TRBV20-1; size: many; D: .
CDR3: CASSTPGGRNEQYF; DNA: TGTGCCAGCAGCACTCCCGGGGGACGGAACGAGCAGTACTTC; J: TRBJ2-7; V: TRBV7-2; size: .; D: .
CDR3: CASSEGTGAYQETQYF; DNA: TGTGCCAGCAGCGAGGGGACAGGGGCGTACCAAGAGACCCAGTACTTC; J: TRBJ2-5; V: TRBV9; size: .; D: TRBD1
CDR3: CASSVGDRTRYEQYF; DNA: TGTGCCAGCAGCGTAGGGGACCGTACCCGATACGAGCAGTACTTC; J: TRBJ2-7; V: TRBV9; size: few; D: .
CDR3: CSARESGTARDQPQHF; DNA: TGCAGTGCTAGGGAATCCGGGACAGCCAGAGATCAGCCCCAGCATTTT; J: TRBJ1-5; V: TRBV20-1; size: few; D: TRBD1
CDR3: CASSFLRQASYF; DNA: TGTGCCAGCAGTTTTCTGCGGCAGGCCTCTTACTTC; J: TRBJ2-1; V: TRBV12-3/TRBV12-4; size: many; D: .
CDR3: CSAAPPAGGGDTQYF; DNA: TGCAGTGCGGCCCCACCAGCGGGGGGGGGAGATACGCAGTATTTT; J: TRBJ2-3; V: TRBV20-1; size: .; D: TRBD2
CDR3: CASSQSRAYEQYF; DNA: TGCGCCAGCAGCCAATCCAGGGCCTACGAGCAGTACTTC; J: TRBJ2-7; V: TRBV4-3; size: many; D: .
CDR3: CASSWFDRDQPQHF; DNA: TGTGCCAGCAGCTGGTTCGACAGGGATCAGCCCCAGCATTTT; J: TRBJ1-5; V: TRBV7-8; size: .; D: TRBD1
CDR3: CSARARTAYQETQYF; DNA: TGCAGTGCTAGAGCTCGGACAGCGTACCAAGAGACCCAGTACTTC; J: TRBJ2-5; V: TRBV20-1; size: many; D: .
CDR3: CASSPGLGGPSYNEQFF; DNA: TGTGCCAGCAGCCCCGGGTTGGGGGGACCATCCTACAATGAGCAGTTCTTC; J: TRBJ2-1; V: TRBV14; size: .; D: .